This T cell receptor (beta chain) was captured by sequencing in a study of blood T cell repertoires in COVID-19. V was trimmed by 4 bases and J by 8 bases, leaving 15 bases between them. The CDR3 is 14 amino acids. Per germline, CDR1 SGHTA and CDR2 FQGNSA. Source study methods: Researchers report that nucleated cell counts were estimated from reference gene primer amplification. Only in-frame clones appear in the TCRdb table, and some are missing; sequencing was by immunoSEQ multiplex PCR. V and J calls and clone size are copied from that table; D and trimming were computed from the DNA. The sample contains some 170,000 clones, about four fifths of which appear only once.

The sequence was obtained from a woman aged 70-85 years with acute or convalescent COVID-19. What was sequenced was peripheral blood. The J gene is TRBJ2-1, the V gene TRBV7-2, with unresolved D. The CDR3 nucleotides read TGTGCCAGCAGCTCAACCTCCCTGTCGGATGAGCAGTTCTTC. Encoded protein: CASSSTSLSDEQFF.